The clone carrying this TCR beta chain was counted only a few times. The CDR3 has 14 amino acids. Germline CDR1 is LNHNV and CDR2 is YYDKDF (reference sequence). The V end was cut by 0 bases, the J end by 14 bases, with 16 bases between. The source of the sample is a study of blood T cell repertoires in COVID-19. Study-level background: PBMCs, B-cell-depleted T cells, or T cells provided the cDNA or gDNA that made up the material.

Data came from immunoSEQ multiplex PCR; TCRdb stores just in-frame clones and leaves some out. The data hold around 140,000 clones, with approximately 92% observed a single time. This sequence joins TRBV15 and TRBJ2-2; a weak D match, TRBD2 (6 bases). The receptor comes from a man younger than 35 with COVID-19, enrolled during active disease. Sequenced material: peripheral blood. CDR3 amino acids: CATSRDLGGTSLFF. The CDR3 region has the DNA TGTGCCACCAGCAGAGATCTCGGGGGAACCTCACTGTTTTTT. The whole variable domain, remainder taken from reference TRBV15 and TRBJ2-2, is DAMVIQNPRYQVTQFGKPVTLSCSQTLNHNVMYWYQQKSSQAPKLLFHYYDKDFNNEADTPDNFQSRRPNTSFCFLDIRSPGLGDTAMYLCATSRDLGGTSLFFGEGSRLTVL.